Below, 8 T cell receptor beta chains from the same sample are listed, as sequenced in a study of breast tumors, draining lymph nodes, adjacent tissues. The lymph nodes were axillary draining lymph nodes from breast cancer patients. TCRdb analysed the multiplex PCR reads with MiXCR anew, one entry per CDR3 protein. Of about 100,000 distinct CDR3 sequences in the sample, 21% were seen once. Specimen: axillary lymph node tissue. The receptors were gathered from a female donor with breast cancer. Some clones in this sample may be carry-over from other donors' samples.

This clonotype was counted at least ten times. V and J are TRBV4-1 and TRBJ2-5; D is possibly TRBD2 (6 bases). The germline V gene encodes CDR1 MGHRA and CDR2 YSYEKL. Trimming pared 4 bases from V and 4 bases from J, leaving 10 bases between. The CDR3 loop spans 13 amino acids. CDR3 amino acids: CASSPGGRETQYF. The CDR3 nucleotides are TGCGCCAGCAGCCCCGGGGGTAGAGAGACCCAGTACTTC.

This clonotype was picked up a small number of times. This chain connects TRBV11-3 to TRBJ1-3; D call uncertain. CDR1 is SGHNT, CDR2 YENEEA, per germline. CDR3 length equals 13 residues. The germline V and J ends were trimmed by 6 bases and 4 bases, with 10 bases remaining between them. In DNA, the CDR3 is TGTGCCAGCAGTTTTAAGACCGGAAACACCATATATTTT. Its protein product is CASSFKTGNTIYF.

Many counts were recorded for this clonotype. This rearrangement joins TRBV6-5 to TRBJ1-2, with D perhaps TRBD1 (6 bases). V lost 2 bases and J lost 1, with 11 bases in between. This CDR3 is 15 amino acids long. Germline V gene data show CDR1 as MNHEY and CDR2 as SVGAGI. CDR3 residues: CASSYGGTLNYGYTF. CDR3 coding DNA: TGTGCCAGCAGTTACGGGGGGACACTTAACTATGGCTACACCTTC.

This clonotype was detected many times. The genes are TRBV12-3 or TRBV12-4 and TRBJ1-3; 8 nucleotides agree with TRBD1. V lost 10 bases, J lost 0 bases, and 8 bases stayed unmatched. The CDR3 covers 15 residues. As DNA, the CDR3 is TGTGCCACCTCGGACAGGGTAGGCTCTGGAAACACCATATATTTT. It codes for CATSDRVGSGNTIYF.

This clonotype showed up many times. The chain is built from TRBV19 and TRBJ1-2, with D possibly TRBD1 on 5 matching bases. CDR1 is LNHDA, CDR2 SQIVND, per germline (reference sequence). V was shortened by 1 base and J by 4 bases, with 16 bases between the two germline ends. The CDR3 is 16 residues long. The CDR3 bases are TGTGCCAGTAGTATAGCCCCGGGACCGAACATCTATGGCTACACCTTC. Translated: CASSIAPGPNIYGYTF.

This clonotype has ten or more counts. The chain couples TRBV10-2 to TRBJ1-2; a weak D match, TRBD1 (5 bases). This CDR3 has 12 amino acids. Germline CDR1 is WSHSY and CDR2 is SAAADI. The ends were cut back, 8 bases at V and 5 bases at J, with 12 bases in the middle. The CDR3 reads CASLGGSYGYTF. The CDR3 DNA reads TGCGCCAGCCTCGGGGGTTCTTATGGCTACACCTTC.

V is TRBV6-6 and J is TRBJ2-3; the D call may be TRBD1 or TRBD2 (6 bases each). V lost 7 bases, J lost 5 bases, and 19 bases lay in between. CDR1 and CDR2 (germline): MNHNY, SVGAGI (reference sequence). The CDR3 is 15 amino acids. CDR3 sequence reads: CASIPTRKGGDTQYF. CDR3 DNA: TGTGCCAGCATCCCGACTAGAAAGGGGGGAGATACGCAGTATTTT.

Only a few counts were recorded for this clonotype. V usage is TRBV5-1 and J usage is TRBJ2-7; a possible D gene is TRBD2 (6 bases). The CDR3 runs 16 residues. Trimming took 0 bases from V and 3 from J, leaving 16 bases between them. The germline V gene has CDR1 SGHRS and CDR2 YFSETQ. The CDR3 DNA reads TGCGCCAGCAGCTTGGTCCCCGGGGGAGGAGTCTACGAGCAGTACTTC. Translating it yields CASSLVPGGGVYEQYF. Using reference TRBV5-1 and TRBJ2-7 for the parts outside the CDR3, the full variable domain is KAGVTQTPRYLIKTRGQQVTLSCSPISGHRSVSWYQQTPGQGLQFLFEYFSETQRNKGNFPGRFSGRQFSNSRSEMNVSTLELGDSALYLCASSLVPGGGVYEQYFGPGTRLTVT.